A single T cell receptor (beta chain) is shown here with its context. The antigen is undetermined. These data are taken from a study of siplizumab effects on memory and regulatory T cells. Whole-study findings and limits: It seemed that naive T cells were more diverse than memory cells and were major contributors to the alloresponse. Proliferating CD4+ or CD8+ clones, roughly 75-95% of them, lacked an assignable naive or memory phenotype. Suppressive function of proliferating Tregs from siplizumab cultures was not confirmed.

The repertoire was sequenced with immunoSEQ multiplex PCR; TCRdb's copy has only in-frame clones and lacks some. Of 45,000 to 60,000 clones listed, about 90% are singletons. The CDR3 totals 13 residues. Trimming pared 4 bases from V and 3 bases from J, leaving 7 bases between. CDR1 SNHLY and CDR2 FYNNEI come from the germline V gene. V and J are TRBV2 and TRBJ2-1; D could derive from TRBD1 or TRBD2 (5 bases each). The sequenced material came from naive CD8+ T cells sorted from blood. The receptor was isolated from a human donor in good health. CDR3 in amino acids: CASSGGVYNEQFF. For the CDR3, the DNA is TGTGCCAGCAGTGGAGGGGTCTACAATGAGCAGTTCTTC. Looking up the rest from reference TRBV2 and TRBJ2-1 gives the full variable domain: EPEVTQTPSHQVTQMGQEVILRCVPISNHLYFYWYRQILGQKVEFLVSFYNNEISEKSEIFDDQFSVERPDGSNFTLKIRSTKLEDSAMYFCASSGGVYNEQFFGPGTRLTVL.